Listed below are T cell receptor beta chains from one sample, sequenced in a study of blood T cell repertoires in COVID-19. Produced via immunoSEQ multiplex PCR; TCRdb's table is partial and in-frame only. The sample contains about 270,000 clones, approximately 90% of which appear only once. The sample taken for sequencing was PBMCs or T cells enriched from blood (not recorded which). All receptors come from a middle-aged man who had been exposed to COVID-19. Each CDR3 is given with its conserved first and last residue. Fields, in order: V gene, J gene, CDR3 protein.

>TRBV6-1|TRBJ2-4
CASSEALQGVIQYF
>TRBV19|TRBJ1-5
CASSIWGQGPNQPQHF
>TRBV6-1|TRBJ2-3
CASSDRTGVTDTQYF
>TRBV6-5|TRBJ1-3
CASSYSTATSGNTIYF
>TRBV5-1|TRBJ2-5
CASSLLSGNQETQYF
>TRBV24-1|TRBJ1-6
CATSSAKADNSPLHF
>TRBV3-1/TRBV3-2|TRBJ1-1
CASSPAPYTEAFF
>TRBV9|TRBJ1-2
CASSEEPPGGSSGYTF
>TRBV28|TRBJ2-7
CASSLSPVSSYEQYF
>TRBV14|TRBJ2-5
CASSQVSSGSRETQYF
>TRBV5-1|TRBJ1-4
CASSLGGTGQNEKLFF
>TRBV7-3|TRBJ2-5
CASSQDSGLGQTQYF
>TRBV28|TRBJ2-3
CASSLPPAGERDTQYF
>TRBV2|TRBJ2-3
CASLATGGGVQYF
>TRBV4-1|TRBJ1-5
CASSRGTDTSNQPQHF
>TRBV4-2|TRBJ2-3
CASSQVFASKITDTQYF
>TRBV6-5|TRBJ2-1
CASTSAGNNEQFF
>TRBV28|TRBJ1-1
CASSYPRGRYNEAFF
>TRBV4-3|TRBJ2-1
CASSHHPAEQFF
>TRBV15|TRBJ1-1
CATSKGIMNTEAFF
>TRBV6-5|TRBJ1-2
CASSNGTGLVGYTF
>TRBV4-2|TRBJ1-3
CASSPSNRGPKSSGNTIYF
>TRBV28|TRBJ1-6
CASSLTGGGSPLHF
>TRBV7-9|TRBJ2-1
CASSLTGSSADLDEQFF
>TRBV28|TRBJ1-3
CASSGTRNGNTIYF
>TRBV28|TRBJ2-7
CASSTRDRGSYEQYF
>TRBV7-2|TRBJ2-5
CASSPSKGEETQYF
>TRBV9|TRBJ2-6
CASSVVAGAGANVLTF
>TRBV11-2|TRBJ1-1
CASSGTVNTEAFF
>TRBV28|TRBJ1-4
CASSLVIGEKLFF
>TRBV21-1|TRBJ1-1
CASGDRDRGRVNTEAFF
>TRBV19|TRBJ1-2
CASSMRGRNYGYTF
>TRBV30|TRBJ1-5
CAWRDTRYSNQPQHF
>TRBV6-2/TRBV6-3|TRBJ2-5
CASSPLAGIETQYF
>TRBV2|TRBJ2-7
CASREGTGSTYEQYF
>TRBV7-2|TRBJ1-6
CASSRMSGEVSSYNSPLHF
>TRBV24-1|TRBJ2-1
CATSDSGLAGNEQFF
>TRBV5-6|TRBJ2-2
CASTSPDRSNTGELFF
>TRBV15|TRBJ2-1
CATSRDNVLDEQFF
>TRBV19|TRBJ2-2
CASSEGHLTGELFF
>TRBV3-1/TRBV3-2|TRBJ2-5
CASSRLGGQETQYF
>TRBV6-8|TRBJ1-5
CASSSDSAHNQPQHF
>TRBV7-9|TRBJ2-3
CASSLETTITDTQYF
>TRBV3-1/TRBV3-2|TRBJ1-5
CASSQGTGEDQPQHF
>TRBV3-1/TRBV3-2|TRBJ2-7
CASSQSTGESYHEQYF
>TRBV4-1|TRBJ2-7
CASSHPREGVDYEQYF